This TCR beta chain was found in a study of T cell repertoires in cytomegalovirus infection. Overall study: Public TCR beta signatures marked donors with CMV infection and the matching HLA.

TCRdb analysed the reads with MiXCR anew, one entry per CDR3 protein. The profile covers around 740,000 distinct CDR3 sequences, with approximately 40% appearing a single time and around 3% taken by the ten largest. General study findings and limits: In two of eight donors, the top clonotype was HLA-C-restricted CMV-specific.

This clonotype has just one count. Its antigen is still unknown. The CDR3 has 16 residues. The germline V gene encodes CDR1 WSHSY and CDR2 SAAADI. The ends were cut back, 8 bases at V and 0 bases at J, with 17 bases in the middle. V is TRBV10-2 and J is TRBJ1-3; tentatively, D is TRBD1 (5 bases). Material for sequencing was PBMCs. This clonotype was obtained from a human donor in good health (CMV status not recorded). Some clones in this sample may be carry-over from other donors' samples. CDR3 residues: CASGRGPTISGNTIYF. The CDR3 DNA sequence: TGCGCCAGCGGGCGGGGACCCACGATCTCTGGAAACACCATATATTTT.